A few counts support the clone carrying this T cell receptor (beta chain). These data come from a study of T cell changes during pregnancy in multiple sclerosis. Only in-frame clones appear in the TCRdb table, and some are missing; sequencing was by immunoSEQ multiplex PCR. The profile shows around 57,000 clones, around 91% of them singletons. The CDR3 runs 13 residues. The germline V gene encodes CDR1 MNHEY and CDR2 SVGAGI. Trimming took off 4 bases at V and 7 bases at J, with 11 bases between the two ends. The chain links TRBV6-5 to TRBJ2-1, with D hard to call. The clonotype comes from a female donor in good health, enrolled as a control in a pregnancy study. The sample consisted of peripheral blood, taken in the third trimester of pregnancy. CDR3 protein: CASSSVLENEQFF. CDR3 nucleotide sequence: TGTGCCAGCAGTTCCGTTTTGGAGAATGAGCAGTTCTTC.